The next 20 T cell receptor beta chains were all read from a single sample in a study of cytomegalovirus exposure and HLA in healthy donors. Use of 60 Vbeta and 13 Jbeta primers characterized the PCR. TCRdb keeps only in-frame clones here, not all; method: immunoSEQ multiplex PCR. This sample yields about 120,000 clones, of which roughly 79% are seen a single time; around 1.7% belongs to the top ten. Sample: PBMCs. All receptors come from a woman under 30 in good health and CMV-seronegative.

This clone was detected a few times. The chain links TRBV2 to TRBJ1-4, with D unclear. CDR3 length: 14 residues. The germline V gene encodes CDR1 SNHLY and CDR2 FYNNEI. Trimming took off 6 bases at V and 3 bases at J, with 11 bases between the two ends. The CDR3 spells CASSARVANEKLFF. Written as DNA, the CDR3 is TGTGCCAGCAGCGCCCGCGTGGCTAATGAAAAACTGTTTTTT.

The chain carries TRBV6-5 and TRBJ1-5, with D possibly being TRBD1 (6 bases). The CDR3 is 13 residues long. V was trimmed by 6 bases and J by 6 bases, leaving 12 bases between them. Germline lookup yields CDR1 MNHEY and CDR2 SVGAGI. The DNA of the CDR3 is TGTGCCAGCAGCCTGACAGGACCTCAGCCCCAGCATTTT. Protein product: CASSLTGPQPQHF.

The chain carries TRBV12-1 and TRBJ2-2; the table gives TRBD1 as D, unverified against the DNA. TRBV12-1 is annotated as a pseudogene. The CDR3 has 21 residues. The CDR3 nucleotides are TGTGCCAGCAGCTGTCCGGGACAGGAGGCGAGGGGTCTATTATCCACCGGGGAGCTGTTTTTT. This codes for CASSCPGQEARGLLSTGELFF.

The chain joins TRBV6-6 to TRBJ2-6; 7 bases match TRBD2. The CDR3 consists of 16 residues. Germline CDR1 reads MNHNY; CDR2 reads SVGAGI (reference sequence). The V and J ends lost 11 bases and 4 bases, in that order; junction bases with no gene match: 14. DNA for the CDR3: TGTGCCCTCGGGGAGGGACCTTTCGCCGGGGCCAACGTCCTGACTTTC. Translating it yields CALGEGPFAGANVLTF.

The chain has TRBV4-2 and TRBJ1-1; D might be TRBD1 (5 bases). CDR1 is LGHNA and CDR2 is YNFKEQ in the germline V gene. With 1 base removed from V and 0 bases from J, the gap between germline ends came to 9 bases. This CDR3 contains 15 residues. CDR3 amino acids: CASSQGKGLNTEAFF. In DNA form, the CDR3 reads TGTGCCAGCAGCCAAGGAAAGGGGTTGAACACTGAAGCTTTCTTT.

CDR3 sequence: CASSVTGAPNYGYTF. CDR3 DNA sequence: TGTGCCAGCAGTGTCACAGGGGCCCCAAACTATGGCTACACCTTC. The rearrangement links TRBV28 to TRBJ1-2; TRBD1 matches at 7 bases. CDR3 length: 15 amino acids. Germline lookup yields CDR1 MDHEN and CDR2 SYDVKM. After removal of 5 bases from V and 2 bases from J, the junction contained 8 bases not matched to a gene.

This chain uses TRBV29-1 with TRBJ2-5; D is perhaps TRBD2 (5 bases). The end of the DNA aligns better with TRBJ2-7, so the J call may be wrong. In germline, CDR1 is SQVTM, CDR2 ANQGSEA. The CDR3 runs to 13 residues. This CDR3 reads CSVEGSEGYEQYF. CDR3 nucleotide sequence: TGCAGCGTTGAGGGTAGTGAGGGCTACGAGCAGTACTTC.

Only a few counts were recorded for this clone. The CDR3 DNA is TGTGCCAGTGTAGGGGGGGCAGGTTTTCAAGATACGCAGTATTTT. Its protein is CASVGGAGFQDTQYF. The J gene is TRBJ2-3, the V gene TRBV2, with D possibly TRBD2 on 7 matching bases. In germline, CDR1 is SNHLY, CDR2 FYNNEI. This CDR3 has 15 residues. V was cut by 9 bases and J by 5 bases, with 21 bases left in between.

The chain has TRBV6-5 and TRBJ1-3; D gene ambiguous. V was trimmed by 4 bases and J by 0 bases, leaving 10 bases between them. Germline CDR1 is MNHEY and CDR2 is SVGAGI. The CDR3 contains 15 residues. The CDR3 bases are TGTGCCAGCAGTTCCACAGCCAACTCTGGAAACACCATATATTTT. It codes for CASSSTANSGNTIYF.

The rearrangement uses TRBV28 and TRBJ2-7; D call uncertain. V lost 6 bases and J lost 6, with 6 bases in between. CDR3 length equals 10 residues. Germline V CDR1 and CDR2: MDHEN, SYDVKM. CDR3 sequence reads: CASSAGEQYF. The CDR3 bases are TGTGCCAGCAGCGCAGGCGAGCAGTACTTC.

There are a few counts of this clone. The CDR3 sequence is CASSAGLNTEAFF. CDR3 DNA sequence: TGTGCCAGCAGCGCAGGGCTGAACACTGAAGCTTTCTTT. The V call is TRBV9, the J call TRBJ1-1, with D tentatively TRBD1 (5 bases). V was cut by 3 bases and J by 0 bases, with 6 bases left in between. CDR3 size: 13 residues. Germline V lookup: CDR1 SGDLS, CDR2 YYNGEE.

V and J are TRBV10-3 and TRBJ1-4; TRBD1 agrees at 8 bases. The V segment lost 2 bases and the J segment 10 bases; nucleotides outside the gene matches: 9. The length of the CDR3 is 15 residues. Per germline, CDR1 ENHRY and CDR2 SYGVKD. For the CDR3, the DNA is TGTGCCATCAGTGAGGTCGACTCAGGGGGCGGAAAACTGTTTTTT. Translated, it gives CAISEVDSGGGKLFF.

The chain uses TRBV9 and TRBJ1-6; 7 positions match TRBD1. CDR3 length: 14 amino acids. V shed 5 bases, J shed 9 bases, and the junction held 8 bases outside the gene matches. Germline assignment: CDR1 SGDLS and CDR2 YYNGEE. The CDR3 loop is CASSLTGAGSPLHF. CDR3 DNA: TGTGCCAGCAGTTTAACAGGGGCAGGTTCACCCCTCCACTTT. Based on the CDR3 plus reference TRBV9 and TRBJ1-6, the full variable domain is DSGVTQTPKHLITATGQRVTLRCSPRSGDLSVYWYQQSLDQGLQFLIQYYNGEERAKGNILERFSAQQFPDLHSELNLSSLELGDSALYFCASSLTGAGSPLHFGNGTRLTVT.

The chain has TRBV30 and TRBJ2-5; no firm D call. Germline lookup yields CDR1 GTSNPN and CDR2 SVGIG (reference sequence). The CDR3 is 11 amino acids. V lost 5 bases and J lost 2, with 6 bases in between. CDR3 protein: CAWAGQETQYF. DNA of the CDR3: TGTGCCTGGGCAGGTCAAGAGACCCAGTACTTC.

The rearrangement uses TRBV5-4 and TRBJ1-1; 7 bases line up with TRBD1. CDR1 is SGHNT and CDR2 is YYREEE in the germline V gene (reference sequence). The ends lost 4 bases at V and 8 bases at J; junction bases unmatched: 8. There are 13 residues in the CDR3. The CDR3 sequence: CASSPLQGMEAFF. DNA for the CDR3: TGTGCCAGCAGCCCCTTACAGGGGATGGAAGCTTTCTTT.

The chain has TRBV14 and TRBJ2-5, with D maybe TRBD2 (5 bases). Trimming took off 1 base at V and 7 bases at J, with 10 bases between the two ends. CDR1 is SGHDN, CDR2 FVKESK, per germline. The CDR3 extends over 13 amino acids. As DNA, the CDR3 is TGTGCCAGCAGCCAAGTAGCGTCTCGGACCCAGTACTTC. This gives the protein CASSQVASRTQYF.

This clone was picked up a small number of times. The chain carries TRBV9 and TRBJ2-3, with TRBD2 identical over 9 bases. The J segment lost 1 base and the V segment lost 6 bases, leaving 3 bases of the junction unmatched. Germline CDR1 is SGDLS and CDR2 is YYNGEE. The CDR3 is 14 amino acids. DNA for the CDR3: TGTGCCAGCACAATAGCGGGGGGCACAGATACGCAGTATTTT. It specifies CASTIAGGTDTQYF.

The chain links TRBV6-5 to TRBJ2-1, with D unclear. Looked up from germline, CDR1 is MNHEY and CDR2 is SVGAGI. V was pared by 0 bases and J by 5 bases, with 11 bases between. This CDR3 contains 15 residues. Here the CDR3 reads CASSYSRNSNNEQFF. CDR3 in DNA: TGTGCCAGCAGTTACTCTAGGAACAGCAACAATGAGCAGTTCTTC.

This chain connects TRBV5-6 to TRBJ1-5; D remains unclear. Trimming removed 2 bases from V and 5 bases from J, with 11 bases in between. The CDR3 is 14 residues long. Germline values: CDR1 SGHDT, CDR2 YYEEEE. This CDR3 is CASSLSGEDQPQHF. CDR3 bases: TGTGCCAGCAGCTTAAGCGGGGAGGATCAGCCCCAGCATTTT.

As DNA, the CDR3 is TGTGCCAGCAGAGTTCAGGGGGACACTGAAGCTTTCTTT. The encoded protein is CASRVQGDTEAFF. The V call is TRBV6-1, the J call TRBJ1-1, with 7 nucleotides matching TRBD1. J was trimmed by 3 bases and V by 6 bases; bases with no gene match: 4. Germline CDR1 MNHNS, CDR2 SASEGT. This CDR3 comprises 13 residues.